This TCR beta chain was obtained from a study of cytomegalovirus exposure and HLA in healthy donors. General study points: Across donors, most TCRs were seen rarely, yet some public ones were widespread. Analysis was carried out at a later point, and it linked a missense DCLRE1C variant to TCR beta V- and J-gene trimming. Most of the CMV-associated TCR beta chains (in a later analysis) appeared to be HLA-restricted. The study designated fewer than 200 TCR beta chains cytomegalovirus-associated.

PCR involved 60 Vbeta and 13 Jbeta primers. Profiled with immunoSEQ multiplex PCR; TCRdb holds only in-frame clones, not every one. The profile shows 150,000 to 180,000 clones, approximately 86% of them singletons. V shed 1 base and J shed 4 bases, with 5 bases lying between them. CDR3 length: 13 residues. Looked up from germline, CDR1 is SGHAT and CDR2 is FQNNGV. This clone was picked up one time. Its matching antigen is unknown. This clonotype was obtained from a woman aged 45-60 years in good health and CMV-seropositive. The sequenced material came from PBMCs. J is TRBJ1-5 and V is TRBV11-2; D call uncertain. The CDR3 protein is CASSLGRNQPQHF. In nucleotides, the CDR3 is TGTGCCAGCAGCTTAGGGAGGAATCAGCCCCAGCATTTT.